This passage covers 2 T cell receptor beta chains from one sample sequenced in a study of cytotoxic CD8 clonotypes in ibrutinib-treated CLL. The method was immunoSEQ multiplex PCR; TCRdb's version includes in-frame clones alone and lacks a portion of them. This table has about 150,000 clones, over 60% appearing once. Sequenced material: PBMCs, taken after 12 months of ibrutinib treatment. These receptors all stem from a human donor with chronic lymphocytic leukemia.

The CDR3 DNA reads TGTGCCAGCAGCTTGGCGGGGGGCCAAGAGACCCAGTACTTC. This codes for CASSLAGGQETQYF. V and J are TRBV5-4 and TRBJ2-5, with TRBD2 identical over 7 bases. J lost 1 base, V lost 0 bases, and 0 bases had no gene match. Germline loops: CDR1 SGHNT, CDR2 YYREEE (reference sequence). The CDR3 totals 14 residues.

V is TRBV27 and J is TRBJ2-1; 12 bases align to TRBD2. Losses at the gene ends were 6 bases for V and 8 bases for J; bases not matched to a gene: 11. Germline CDR1 reads MNHEY; CDR2 reads SMNVEV (reference sequence). The CDR3 loop spans 16 amino acids. CDR3 coding DNA: TGTGCCAGCAGGCCGAGGACTAGCGGGATTCTCGATGAGCAGTTCTTC. As protein: CASRPRTSGILDEQFF.